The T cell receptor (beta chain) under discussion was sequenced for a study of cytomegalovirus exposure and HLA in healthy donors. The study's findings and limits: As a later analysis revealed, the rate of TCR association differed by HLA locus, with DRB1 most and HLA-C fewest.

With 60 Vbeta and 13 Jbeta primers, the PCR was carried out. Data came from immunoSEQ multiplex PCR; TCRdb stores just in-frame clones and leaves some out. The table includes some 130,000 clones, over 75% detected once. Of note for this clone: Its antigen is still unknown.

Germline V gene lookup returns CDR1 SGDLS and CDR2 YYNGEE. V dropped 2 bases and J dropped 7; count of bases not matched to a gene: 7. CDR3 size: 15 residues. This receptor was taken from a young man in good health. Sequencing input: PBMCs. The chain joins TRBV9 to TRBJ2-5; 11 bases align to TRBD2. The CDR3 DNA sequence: TGTGCCAGCAGCGTCACTAGCGGGGGCTACGGGACCCAGTACTTC. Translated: CASSVTSGGYGTQYF.